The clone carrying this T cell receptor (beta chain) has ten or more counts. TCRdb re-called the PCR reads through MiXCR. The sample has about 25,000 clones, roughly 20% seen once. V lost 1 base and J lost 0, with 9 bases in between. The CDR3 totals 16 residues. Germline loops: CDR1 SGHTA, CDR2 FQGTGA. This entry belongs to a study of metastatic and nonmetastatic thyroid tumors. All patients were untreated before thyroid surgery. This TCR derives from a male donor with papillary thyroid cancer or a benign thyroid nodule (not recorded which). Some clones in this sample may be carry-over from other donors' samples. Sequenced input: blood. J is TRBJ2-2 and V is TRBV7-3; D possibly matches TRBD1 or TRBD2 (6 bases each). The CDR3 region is CASSLMGGSNTGELFF. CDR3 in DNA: TGTGCCAGCAGCTTAATGGGGGGCTCGAACACCGGGGAGCTGTTTTTT.